This passage covers 24 T cell receptor beta chains from one sample sequenced in a study of blood T cell repertoires in COVID-19. Method: immunoSEQ multiplex PCR; TCRdb's copy keeps in-frame clones and lacks some. Altogether about 180,000 clones are present, around 80% being singletons, with the ten largest covering about an eighth. Sequenced: peripheral blood. All receptors derive from a woman aged 80 or over with COVID-19, enrolled during active disease.

This clone was picked up a small number of times. The chain links TRBV28 to TRBJ1-5; 9 nucleotides match TRBD1. With 6 bases clipped from V and 5 bases from J, the junction kept 11 bases outside the gene matches. Germline V lookup: CDR1 MDHEN, CDR2 SYDVKM. The CDR3 is 16 amino acids. In DNA form, the CDR3 reads TGTGCCAGCAGAGGTCATACAGGGGGCGCCTATCAGCCCCAGCATTTT. Its protein is CASRGHTGGAYQPQHF.

The genes are TRBV6-5 and TRBJ2-1, with D unresolved. Between the trimmed V and J ends, which lost 7 bases and 4 bases, there was a span of 8 bases. Germline CDR1 reads MNHEY; CDR2 reads SVGAGI. The CDR3 has 12 residues. Here the CDR3 DNA reads TGTGCCAGCATGACACAGTACAATGAGCAGTTCTTC. Its protein is CASMTQYNEQFF.

J is TRBJ2-1 and V is TRBV2, with a tentative D call TRBD1 (6 bases). Deletions cut 2 bases from V and 5 bases from J, with 10 bases between. Germline V gene data show CDR1 as SNHLY and CDR2 as FYNNEI. The CDR3 covers 14 residues. The CDR3: CASSETGFHNEQFF. The DNA of the CDR3 is TGTGCCAGCAGTGAAACAGGGTTCCACAATGAGCAGTTCTTC.

The rearrangement joins TRBV11-2 to TRBJ2-3, with TRBD2 identical over 11 bases. CDR1 and CDR2 from the germline V gene are SGHAT and FQNNGV. The ends lost 3 bases at V and 2 bases at J; junction bases unmatched: 7. This CDR3 spans 17 amino acids. The CDR3 sequence is CASSLRLAGRVTDTQYF. The CDR3 nucleotides read TGTGCCAGCAGCTTGAGACTAGCGGGGAGAGTCACAGATACGCAGTATTTT. The whole variable domain, filled in from reference TRBV11-2 and TRBJ2-3, reads EAGVAQSPRYKIIEKRQSVAFWCNPISGHATLYWYQQILGQGPKLLIQFQNNGVVDDSQLPKDRFSAERLKGVDSTLKIQPAKLEDSAVYLCASSLRLAGRVTDTQYFGPGTRLTVL.

The chain couples TRBV7-6 to TRBJ2-7, with TRBD2 identical over 10 bases. Germline CDR1 is SGHVS and CDR2 is FNYEAQ. The CDR3 is made up of 15 amino acids. J gave up 3 bases and V 2 bases, and 4 bases lay outside the gene matches. CDR3 sequence: CASSLSPSGGYEQYF. The CDR3 region has the DNA TGTGCCAGCAGCTTATCCCCTAGCGGGGGCTACGAGCAGTACTTC.

The V call is TRBV27, the J call TRBJ2-1; 13 bases line up with TRBD2. J was trimmed by 7 bases and V by 6 bases; bases with no gene match: 3. CDR3 length equals 14 residues. Looked up from germline, CDR1 is MNHEY and CDR2 is SMNVEV (reference sequence). This CDR3 is CASRLAGGPNEQFF. CDR3 in DNA: TGTGCCAGCAGACTAGCGGGAGGGCCGAATGAGCAGTTCTTC.

The chain couples TRBV5-6 to TRBJ2-1, with 7 bases fitting TRBD2. The CDR3 is 15 residues long. CDR1 and CDR2 from the germline V gene are SGHDT and YYEEEE. Trimming cost V 4 bases and J 3 bases; bases outside gene matches: 7. The CDR3 region is CASSPNGLGYNEQFF. DNA of the CDR3: TGTGCCAGCAGCCCTAACGGACTAGGCTACAATGAGCAGTTCTTC. Full variable domain (outside the CDR3, taken from reference TRBV5-6 and TRBJ2-1): DAGVTQSPTHLIKTRGQQVTLRCSPKSGHDTVSWYQQALGQGPQFIFQYYEEEERQRGNFPDRFSGHQFPNYSSELNVNALLLGDSALYLCASSPNGLGYNEQFFGPGTRLTVL.

The chain joins TRBV5-4 to TRBJ2-3; no clear D. CDR1 is SGHNT and CDR2 is YYREEE in the germline V gene (reference sequence). CDR3 length: 16 amino acids. V was trimmed by 4 bases and J by 2 bases, leaving 17 bases between them. The CDR3 protein is CASSKTLLRSTDTQYF. In DNA, the CDR3 is TGTGCCAGCAGCAAGACACTCCTTCGTTCCACAGATACGCAGTATTTT.

A few counts support this clone. The J gene is TRBJ2-3, the V gene TRBV7-3, with D hard to call. CDR3 length: 16 amino acids. V lost 2 bases and J lost 2, with 14 bases in between. Germline values: CDR1 SGHTA, CDR2 FQGTGA. DNA of the CDR3: TGTGCCAGCAGCTTATCCGCGGATCCTTCCACAGATACGCAGTATTTT. This encodes CASSLSADPSTDTQYF.

The J gene is TRBJ1-3, the V gene TRBV7-8; D may be TRBD1 (6 bases). Trimming shortened V by 4 bases and J by 0 bases, and 16 bases separated the two germline ends. The CDR3 has 17 amino acids. Germline V CDR1 and CDR2: SGHVS, FQNEAQ. This CDR3 is CASSSAGTLSSGNTIYF. CDR3 DNA sequence: TGTGCCAGCAGCTCGGCCGGGACATTGAGCTCTGGAAACACCATATATTTT. Together with reference TRBV7-8 and TRBJ1-3, the CDR3 gives the full variable domain: GAGVSQSPRYKVAKRGQDVALRCDPISGHVSLFWYQQALGQGPEFLTYFQNEAQLDKSGLPSDRFFAERPEGSVSTLKIQRTQQEDSAVYLCASSSAGTLSSGNTIYFGEGSWLTVV.

The rearrangement links TRBV19 to TRBJ1-2, with 7 positions matching TRBD1. CDR1 and CDR2 from the germline V gene are LNHDA and SQIVND (reference sequence). CDR3 length: 15 residues. J was trimmed by 3 bases and V by 7 bases; bases with no gene match: 11. CDR3 protein: CASNPDPTGYYGYTF. In DNA, the CDR3 is TGTGCCAGTAACCCCGACCCGACAGGGTACTATGGCTACACCTTC.

The chain is built from TRBV7-6 and TRBJ2-1, with 9 bases identical to TRBD2. The CDR3 is 15 residues long. V was clipped by 4 bases and J by 10 bases; unmatched bases: 11. CDR1 is SGHVS and CDR2 is FNYEAQ in the germline V gene. DNA for the CDR3: TGTGCCAGCAGCTCCTTGGGACTAGCAGGGCAGGAGCAGTTCTTC. It translates to CASSSLGLAGQEQFF.

The rearrangement joins TRBV6-2 or TRBV6-3 to TRBJ2-4, with D unresolved. CDR1 is MNHEY and CDR2 is SVGEGT in the germline V gene. Trimming removed 2 bases at V and 0 bases at J, with 17 bases between. The CDR3 consists of 18 residues. The CDR3 sequence: CASSYLNRVFLAKNIQYF. As DNA, the CDR3 is TGTGCCAGCAGTTACCTTAATAGAGTGTTTCTAGCCAAAAACATTCAGTACTTC.

This chain joins TRBV21-1 and TRBJ1-1. TRBV21-1 is a pseudogene locus. There are 15 residues in the CDR3. Here the CDR3 reads CASSKERDGYTEAFF. CDR3 bases: TGTGCCAGCAGCAAAGAGCGGGACGGGTACACTGAAGCTTTCTTT.

The chain employs TRBV18 and TRBJ2-1, with TRBD1 as a possible D gene (5 bases). Germline lookup yields CDR1 KGHSH and CDR2 LQKENI. With 4 bases removed from V and 1 base from J, the gap between germline ends came to 11 bases. The CDR3 extends over 15 amino acids. CDR3: CASSLRSGSYNEQFF. For the CDR3, the DNA is TGTGCCAGCTCACTAAGGTCAGGGTCCTACAATGAGCAGTTCTTC.

The V call is TRBV2, the J call TRBJ1-2; D possibly corresponds to TRBD1 (6 bases). CDR3 size: 13 residues. Trimming removed 4 bases from V and 8 bases from J, with 14 bases in between. Germline V gives CDR1 SNHLY, CDR2 FYNNEI. The CDR3 spells CASSGEGGDGYTF. The DNA for the CDR3 is TGTGCCAGCAGTGGGGAAGGGGGGGACGGCTACACCTTC. Drawing the rest from reference TRBV2 and TRBJ1-2, the complete variable domain is EPEVTQTPSHQVTQMGQEVILRCVPISNHLYFYWYRQILGQKVEFLVSFYNNEISEKSEIFDDQFSVERPDGSNFTLKIRSTKLEDSAMYFCASSGEGGDGYTFGSGTRLTVV.

The chain is built from TRBV6-6 and TRBJ2-7, with D possibly matching TRBD2 (6 bases). CDR1 MNHNY and CDR2 SVGAGI come from the germline V gene (reference sequence). The CDR3 runs 11 residues. With 6 bases removed from V and 7 bases from J, the gap between germline ends came to 10 bases. The CDR3 nucleotides are TGTGCCAGCAGGTCCGCGGGGGAGCAGTACTTC. It encodes CASRSAGEQYF.

This clone was recorded once. V and J are TRBV30 and TRBJ1-2; possible D gene TRBD1, 6 bases. CDR1 GTSNPN and CDR2 SVGIG come from the germline V gene (reference sequence). The V end lost 1 base, the J end lost 8 bases, and 23 bases lay between the germline ends. The CDR3 spans 16 residues. The chain's CDR3 is CAWSEGGLIGDKGYTF. In DNA form, the CDR3 reads TGTGCCTGGAGTGAAGGGGGTCTGATAGGAGATAAAGGCTACACCTTC.

This rearrangement joins TRBV28 to TRBJ1-2; tentative D call: TRBD1 (5 bases). CDR1 MDHEN and CDR2 SYDVKM come from the germline V gene. Trimming took 4 bases from V and 4 from J, leaving 7 bases between them. This CDR3 comprises 12 residues. In nucleotides, the CDR3 is TGTGCCAGCAGTTACAGGATCTATGGCTACACCTTC. Translation: CASSYRIYGYTF.

This chain uses TRBV5-1 with TRBJ1-2; D not certain. Looked up from germline, CDR1 is SGHRS and CDR2 is YFSETQ. This CDR3 contains 14 residues. The ends were cut back, 0 bases at V and 0 bases at J, with 6 bases in the middle. CDR3 DNA: TGCGCCAGCAGCTTGGTCTCGTCTAACTATGGCTACACCTTC. Protein product: CASSLVSSNYGYTF.

This clone is a singleton in its sample. V usage is TRBV9 and J usage is TRBJ2-3, with a weak D call TRBD2 (5 bases). The V end was cut by 0 bases, the J end by 1 base, with 9 bases between. The CDR3 totals 15 residues. Germline V gene data show CDR1 as SGDLS and CDR2 as YYNGEE. The CDR3 DNA reads TGTGCCAGCAGCGTAGGTAGTAGCGGCACAGATACGCAGTATTTT. Its protein is CASSVGSSGTDTQYF. Full variable domain (rest looked up from reference TRBV9 and TRBJ2-3): DSGVTQTPKHLITATGQRVTLRCSPRSGDLSVYWYQQSLDQGLQFLIQYYNGEERAKGNILERFSAQQFPDLHSELNLSSLELGDSALYFCASSVGSSGTDTQYFGPGTRLTVL.

The J gene is TRBJ1-1, the V gene TRBV30, with D maybe TRBD1 (5 bases). Germline V gene lookup returns CDR1 GTSNPN and CDR2 SVGIG (reference sequence). The CDR3 is made up of 13 amino acids. V was trimmed by 3 bases and J by 0 bases, leaving 8 bases between them. CDR3 amino acids: CAWRRQLNTEAFF. The CDR3 nucleotides are TGTGCCTGGAGGAGACAGCTGAACACTGAAGCTTTCTTT.

This rearrangement joins TRBV7-2 to TRBJ2-7; D is possibly TRBD2 (5 bases). The CDR3 is 15 residues long. V dropped 7 bases and J dropped 0 bases, with 16 bases sitting between them. CDR1 and CDR2 (germline): SGHTA, FQGNSA. In nucleotides, the CDR3 is TGTGCCAGCACCCGGACTGGCGTCGGCTCCTACGAGCAGTACTTC. Translation: CASTRTGVGSYEQYF.

This clone turned up a few times. This sequence joins TRBV4-2 and TRBJ2-3, with D unclear. Germline-derived CDR1 and CDR2 are LGHNA and YNFKEQ. The CDR3 runs 16 residues. V lost 4 bases, J lost 2 bases, and 16 bases lay in between. The chain's CDR3 is CASSPHALVDTDTQYF. The CDR3, as DNA: TGTGCCAGCAGCCCCCACGCGCTAGTTGACACAGATACGCAGTATTTT.